A single sample gave rise to the 3 T cell receptor beta chains below, sequenced in a study of blood T cell repertoires in COVID-19. Clones were sequenced by immunoSEQ multiplex PCR, and TCRdb holds only the in-frame ones, with some missing. This table has some 150,000 clones, over 80% appearing once. The specimen sequenced was peripheral blood. The source is a woman between 35 and 50 years old with active or convalescent COVID-19.

A word on this clone: This sample includes further DNA sequences coding for the same CDR3. The J gene is TRBJ1-4, the V gene TRBV5-1; 8 bases line up with TRBD1. The germline V gene has CDR1 SGHRS and CDR2 YFSETQ. This CDR3 spans 15 amino acids. J lost 5 bases, V lost 0 bases, and 3 bases had no gene match. Here the CDR3 reads CASSLGDRPNEKLFF. DNA for the CDR3: TGCGCCAGCAGCTTGGGGGACAGGCCGAATGAAAAACTGTTTTTT.

V and J are TRBV9 and TRBJ1-2; 8 nucleotides agree with TRBD1. The CDR3 has 17 residues. Trimming at V came to 4 bases and at J to 4 bases, leaving 15 bases not matched to a gene. Germline V gene data show CDR1 as SGDLS and CDR2 as YYNGEE. The CDR3 spells CASSPLVQGVSGYGYTF. The CDR3 DNA follows: TGTGCCAGCAGCCCCCTCGTACAGGGGGTTAGCGGCTATGGCTACACCTTC.

This chain uses TRBV27 with TRBJ2-2; 10 positions match TRBD1. The junction had 12 bases not matched to a gene; V was cut back by 5 bases and J by 6 bases. Per germline, CDR1 MNHEY and CDR2 SMNVEV (reference sequence). The CDR3 consists of 17 residues. CDR3: CASSPDRGRFRAGELFF. CDR3 sequence (DNA): TGTGCCAGCAGTCCGGACAGGGGGAGGTTTAGGGCCGGGGAGCTGTTTTTT.